This T cell receptor beta chain is drawn from a study of spatial heterogeneity in lung cancer. Germline V gene lookup returns CDR1 SGDLS and CDR2 YYNGEE. Trimming stripped 0 bases from V and 5 bases from J, with 6 bases between. The CDR3 has 13 residues. This clonotype was seen repeatedly, ten times or more. Using its own MiXCR run on the 5' RACE reads, TCRdb lists one record per CDR3 protein. The sample holds some 25,000 distinct CDR3 sequences; around 4.7% are singletons and the top ten take under 6.5%. Regarding time point: sample taken at primary tumor resection. Frozen PBMC, nontumor lung or tumor provided whole RNA, which was sequenced unsorted. A total of 72 untreated early-stage non-small cell lung cancer patients served as donors.

This chain joins TRBV9 and TRBJ2-1; no definite D call. The TCR comes from a male donor with early-stage non-small cell lung cancer. The input for sequencing was PBMCs, taken at surgery. The CDR3 DNA reads as TGTGCCAGCAGCGTAGCTGGAGACAATGAGCAGTTCTTC. Its protein is CASSVAGDNEQFF.